This paragraph reports one T cell receptor beta chain. Original processing methods: Amplification with reference gene primers provided the estimates of nucleated cell counts. TCRdb keeps only in-frame clones here, not all; method: immunoSEQ multiplex PCR. D and trimming come from the DNA, and the V and J calls and clone size come from that table. The sample contains approximately 250,000 clones, 70% to 90% of which appear only once. Recruitment covered fewer than 25 US areas and drew participants whose ages spanned about 18 to 89 years. The data belong to a study of blood T cell repertoires in COVID-19. Germline V gene data show CDR1 as KGHSH and CDR2 as LQKENI. The ends were cut back, 2 bases at V and 6 bases at J, with 11 bases in the middle. The CDR3 covers 14 residues.

The origin of this receptor is a woman in her twenties or thirties with acute COVID-19. The chain uses TRBV18 and TRBJ1-5; no clear D gene. Sequencing was performed on PBMCs or T cells enriched from blood (not recorded which). CDR3 in amino acids: CASSPGRGGQPQHF. The CDR3 DNA is TGTGCCAGCTCACCAGGGCGGGGAGGTCAGCCCCAGCATTTT.